The present T cell receptor beta chain was sequenced within a study of blood T cell repertoires in COVID-19. The overall study: PBMCs, B-cell-depleted T cells, or T cells provided the cDNA or gDNA that made up the material.

In the original analysis: For nucleated cells, counts were estimated from reference gene primer amplification. Measured with immunoSEQ multiplex PCR; TCRdb has only the in-frame clones, and not every one. V and J calls and clone size follow that table, whereas D and trimming were derived from the DNA. The table includes approximately 250,000 clones, 85% detected once. Everyone who took part was roughly 18 to 89 years old, and they came from some 23 US areas. Self-reported history from a screening survey and questionnaire set each donor's cohort. Germline V CDR1 and CDR2: SGHDT, YYEEEE. CDR3 size: 13 residues. V lost 0 bases and J lost 7, with 10 bases in between.

V gene TRBV5-6 combines with J gene TRBJ1-2; possibly TRBD1 for D (6 bases). This TCR derives from a woman in her forties or fifties with acute COVID-19. Sequencing was done on a sample of PBMCs or T cells enriched from blood (not recorded which). The CDR3: CASSLVGAGGYTF. The CDR3 nucleotides are TGTGCCAGCAGCTTGGTGGGGGCAGGTGGCTACACCTTC.